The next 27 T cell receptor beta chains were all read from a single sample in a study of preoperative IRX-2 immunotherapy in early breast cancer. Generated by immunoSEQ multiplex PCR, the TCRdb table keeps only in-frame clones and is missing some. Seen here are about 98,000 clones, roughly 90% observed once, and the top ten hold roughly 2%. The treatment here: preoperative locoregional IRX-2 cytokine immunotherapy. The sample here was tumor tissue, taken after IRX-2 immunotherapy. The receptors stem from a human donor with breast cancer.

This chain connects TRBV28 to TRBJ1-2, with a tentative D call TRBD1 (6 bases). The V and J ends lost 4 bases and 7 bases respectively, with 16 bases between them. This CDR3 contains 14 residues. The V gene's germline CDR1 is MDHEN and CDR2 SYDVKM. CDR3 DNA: TGTGCCAGCAGTTGGACAGAGCCGCCGGGTGGCTACACCTTC. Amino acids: CASSWTEPPGGYTF.

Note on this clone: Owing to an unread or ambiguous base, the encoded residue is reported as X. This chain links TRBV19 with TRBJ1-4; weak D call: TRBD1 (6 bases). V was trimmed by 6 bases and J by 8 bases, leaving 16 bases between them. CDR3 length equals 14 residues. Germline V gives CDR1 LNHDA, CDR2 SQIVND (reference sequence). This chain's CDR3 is CASSXTGSGEKLFF. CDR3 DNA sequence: TGTGCCAGTAGCCYTACAGGGTCGGGAGAAAAACTGTTTTTT.

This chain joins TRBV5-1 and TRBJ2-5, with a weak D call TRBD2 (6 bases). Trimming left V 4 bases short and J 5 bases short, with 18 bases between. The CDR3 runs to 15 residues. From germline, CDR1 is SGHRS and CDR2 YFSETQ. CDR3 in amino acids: CASSRRRAGGETQYF. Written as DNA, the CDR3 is TGCGCCAGCAGCCGGCGACGGGCTGGGGGGGAGACCCAGTACTTC.

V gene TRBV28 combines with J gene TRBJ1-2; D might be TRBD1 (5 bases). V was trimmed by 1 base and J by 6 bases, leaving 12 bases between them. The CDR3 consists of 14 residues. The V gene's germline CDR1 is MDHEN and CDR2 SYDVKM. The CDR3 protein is CASSLSWGGHGYTF. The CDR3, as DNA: TGTGCCAGCAGTTTATCTTGGGGGGGACATGGCTACACCTTC.

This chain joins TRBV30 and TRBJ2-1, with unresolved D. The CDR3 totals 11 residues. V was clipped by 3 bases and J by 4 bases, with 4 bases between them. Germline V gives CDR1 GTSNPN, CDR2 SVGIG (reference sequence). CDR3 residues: CAWRTYNEQFF. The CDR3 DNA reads TGTGCCTGGAGGACTTACAATGAGCAGTTCTTC.

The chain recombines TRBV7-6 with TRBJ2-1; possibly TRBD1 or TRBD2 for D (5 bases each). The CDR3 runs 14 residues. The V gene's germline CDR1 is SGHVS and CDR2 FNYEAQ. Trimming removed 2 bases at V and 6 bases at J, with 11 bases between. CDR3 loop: CASSLTGTANEQFF. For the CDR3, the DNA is TGTGCCAGCAGCTTAACCGGGACGGCCAATGAGCAGTTCTTC.

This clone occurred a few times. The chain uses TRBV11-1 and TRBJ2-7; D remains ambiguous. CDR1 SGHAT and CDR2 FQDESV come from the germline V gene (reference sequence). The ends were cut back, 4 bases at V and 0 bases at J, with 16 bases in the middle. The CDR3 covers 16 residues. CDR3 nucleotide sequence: TGTGCCAGCAGCTCGGAGCTTACCCGTAGCTCCTACGAGCAGTACTTC. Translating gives CASSSELTRSSYEQYF.

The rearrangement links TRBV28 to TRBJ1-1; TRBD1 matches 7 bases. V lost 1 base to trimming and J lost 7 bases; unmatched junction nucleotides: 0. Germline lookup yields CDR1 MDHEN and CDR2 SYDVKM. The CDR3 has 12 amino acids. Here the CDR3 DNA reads TGTGCCAGCAGTTTATCAGGGGGTGAAGCTTTCTTT. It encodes CASSLSGGEAFF.

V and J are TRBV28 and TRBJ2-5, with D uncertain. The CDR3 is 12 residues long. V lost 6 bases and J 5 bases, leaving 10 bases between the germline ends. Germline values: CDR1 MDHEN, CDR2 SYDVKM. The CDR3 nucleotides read TGTGCCAGCAGGGCCGCGTTGGAGACCCAGTACTTC. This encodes CASRAALETQYF.

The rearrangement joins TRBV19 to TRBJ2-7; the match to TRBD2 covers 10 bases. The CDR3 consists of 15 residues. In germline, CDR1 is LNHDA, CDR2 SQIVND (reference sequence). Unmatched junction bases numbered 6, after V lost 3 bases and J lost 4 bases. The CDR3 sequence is CASSISSGRVYEQYF. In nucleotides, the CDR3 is TGTGCCAGTAGTATTTCCAGCGGGAGGGTATACGAGCAGTACTTC.

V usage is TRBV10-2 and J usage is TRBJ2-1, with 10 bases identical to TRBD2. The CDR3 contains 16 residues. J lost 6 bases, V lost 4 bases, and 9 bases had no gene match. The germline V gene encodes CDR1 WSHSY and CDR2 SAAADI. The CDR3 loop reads CASSAPLAGVLNEQFF. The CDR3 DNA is TGCGCCAGCAGTGCGCCCCTAGCGGGAGTGCTCAATGAGCAGTTCTTC.

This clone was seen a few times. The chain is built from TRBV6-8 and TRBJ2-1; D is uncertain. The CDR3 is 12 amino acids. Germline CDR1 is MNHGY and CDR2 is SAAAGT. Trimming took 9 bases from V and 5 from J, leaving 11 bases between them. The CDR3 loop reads CASLVSHNEQFF. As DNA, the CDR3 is TGTGCCAGTTTAGTAAGCCACAATGAGCAGTTCTTC.

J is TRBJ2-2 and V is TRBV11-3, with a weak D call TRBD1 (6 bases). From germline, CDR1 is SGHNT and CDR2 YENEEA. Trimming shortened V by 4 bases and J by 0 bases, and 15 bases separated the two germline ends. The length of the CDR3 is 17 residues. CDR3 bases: TGTGCCAGCAGCTCCTACCGGGACATGGCGAACACCGGGGAGCTGTTTTTT. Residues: CASSSYRDMANTGELFF.

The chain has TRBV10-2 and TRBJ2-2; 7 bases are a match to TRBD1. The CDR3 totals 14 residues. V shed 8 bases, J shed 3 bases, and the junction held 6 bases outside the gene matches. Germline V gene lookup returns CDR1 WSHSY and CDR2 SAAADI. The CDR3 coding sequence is TGCGCCAGCCTCCGGGACAGCTACACCGGGGAGCTGTTTTTT. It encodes CASLRDSYTGELFF.

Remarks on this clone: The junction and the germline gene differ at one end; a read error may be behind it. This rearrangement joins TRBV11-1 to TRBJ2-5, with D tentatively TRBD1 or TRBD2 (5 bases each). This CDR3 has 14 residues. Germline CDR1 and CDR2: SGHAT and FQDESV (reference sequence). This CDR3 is CASSPGTGAEIQYF. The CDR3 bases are TGTGCCAGCAGCCCTGGGACGGGTGCGGAGATCCAGTACTTC.

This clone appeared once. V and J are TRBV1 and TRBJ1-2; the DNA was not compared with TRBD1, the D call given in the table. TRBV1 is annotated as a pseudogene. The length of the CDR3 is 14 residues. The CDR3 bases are TGCGCCAGCAGCCAAGTTACAGGGATGGGTGGCTACACCTTC. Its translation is CASSQVTGMGGYTF.

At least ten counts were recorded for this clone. The CDR3 reads CASSSIAGFGDEQYF. As DNA, the CDR3 is TGTGCCAGCAGCTCTATAGCGGGATTCGGCGACGAGCAGTACTTC. The gene calls are TRBV11-3 and TRBJ2-7; 8 bases agree with TRBD2. The CDR3 spans 15 residues. Germline CDR1 and CDR2: SGHNT and YENEEA. The J segment lost 5 bases and the V segment lost 4 bases, leaving 10 bases of the junction unmatched.

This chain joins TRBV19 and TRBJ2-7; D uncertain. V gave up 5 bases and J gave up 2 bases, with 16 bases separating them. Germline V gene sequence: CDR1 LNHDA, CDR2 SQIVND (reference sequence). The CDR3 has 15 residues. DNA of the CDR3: TGTGCCAGTAGTGAAACATCGAATGCTGCCTACGAGCAGTACTTC. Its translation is CASSETSNAAYEQYF.

This CDR3 is CASSLDSGGASDTQYF. Written as DNA, the CDR3 is TGTGCCAGCAGCTTAGATAGCGGGGGGGCCTCGGATACGCAGTATTTT. The chain carries TRBV7-5 and TRBJ2-3; the table's D call, TRBD2, was not checked against the DNA. TRBV7-5 counts as a pseudogene. There are 16 residues in the CDR3.

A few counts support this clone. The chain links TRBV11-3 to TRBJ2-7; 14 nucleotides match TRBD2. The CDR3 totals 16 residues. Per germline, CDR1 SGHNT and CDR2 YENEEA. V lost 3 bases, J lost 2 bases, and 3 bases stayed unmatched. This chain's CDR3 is CASSFRLAGGAYEQYF. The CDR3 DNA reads TGTGCCAGCAGCTTCCGACTAGCGGGAGGGGCCTACGAGCAGTACTTC.

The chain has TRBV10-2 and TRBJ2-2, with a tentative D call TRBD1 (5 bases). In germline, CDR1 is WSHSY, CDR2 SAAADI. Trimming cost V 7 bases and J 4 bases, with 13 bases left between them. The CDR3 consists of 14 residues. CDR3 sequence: CASIDPTVTGELFF. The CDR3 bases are TGCGCCAGCATTGACCCGACAGTCACCGGGGAGCTGTTTTTT.

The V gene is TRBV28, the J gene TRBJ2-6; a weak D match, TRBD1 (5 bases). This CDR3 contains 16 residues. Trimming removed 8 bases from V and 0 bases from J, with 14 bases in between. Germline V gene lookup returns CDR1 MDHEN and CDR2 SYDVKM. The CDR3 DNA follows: TGTGCCAGCCTACGGTCAAGGGGCTCTGGGGCCAACGTCCTGACTTTC. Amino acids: CASLRSRGSGANVLTF.

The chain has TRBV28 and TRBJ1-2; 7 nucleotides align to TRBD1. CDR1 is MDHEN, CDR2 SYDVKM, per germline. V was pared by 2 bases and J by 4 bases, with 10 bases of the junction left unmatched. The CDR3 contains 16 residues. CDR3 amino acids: CASSLGGGGRGYGYTF. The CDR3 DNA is TGTGCCAGCAGTTTAGGAGGGGGCGGACGTGGCTATGGCTACACCTTC.

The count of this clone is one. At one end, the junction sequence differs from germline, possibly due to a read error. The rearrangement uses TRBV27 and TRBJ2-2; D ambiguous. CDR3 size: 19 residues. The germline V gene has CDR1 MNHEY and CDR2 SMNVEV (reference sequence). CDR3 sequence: CATSDANKDPHSNTGELFF. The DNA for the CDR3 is TGTGCCACCAGTGACGCTAACAAAGACCCACACTCGAACACCGGGGAGCTGTTTTTT.

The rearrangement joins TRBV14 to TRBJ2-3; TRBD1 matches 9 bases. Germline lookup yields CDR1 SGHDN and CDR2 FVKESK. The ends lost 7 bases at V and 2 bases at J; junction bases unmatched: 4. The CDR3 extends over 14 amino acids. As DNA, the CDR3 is TGTGCCAGCACCGGGACAGGGATCACAGATACGCAGTATTTT. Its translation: CASTGTGITDTQYF.

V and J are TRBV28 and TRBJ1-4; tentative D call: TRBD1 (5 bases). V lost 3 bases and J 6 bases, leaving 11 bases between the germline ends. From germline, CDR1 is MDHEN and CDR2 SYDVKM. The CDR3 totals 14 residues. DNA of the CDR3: TGTGCCAGCAGTTTCCAGGGTGGCGATGAAAAACTGTTTTTT. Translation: CASSFQGGDEKLFF.

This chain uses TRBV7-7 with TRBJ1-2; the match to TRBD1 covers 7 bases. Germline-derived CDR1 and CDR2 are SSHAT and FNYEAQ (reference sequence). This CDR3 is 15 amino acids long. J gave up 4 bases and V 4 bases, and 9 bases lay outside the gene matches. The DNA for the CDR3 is TGTGCCAGCAGCTCGGGACAGCCTCACGTCTATGGCTACACCTTC. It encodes CASSSGQPHVYGYTF.